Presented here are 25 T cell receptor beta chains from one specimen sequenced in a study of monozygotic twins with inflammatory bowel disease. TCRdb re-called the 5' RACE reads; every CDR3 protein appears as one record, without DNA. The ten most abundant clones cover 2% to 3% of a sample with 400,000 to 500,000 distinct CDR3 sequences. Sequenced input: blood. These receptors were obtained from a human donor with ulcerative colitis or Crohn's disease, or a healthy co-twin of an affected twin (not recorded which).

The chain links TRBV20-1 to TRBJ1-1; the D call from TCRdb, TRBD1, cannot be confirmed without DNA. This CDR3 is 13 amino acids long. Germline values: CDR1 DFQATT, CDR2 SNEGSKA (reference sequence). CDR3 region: CSAGGQMNTEAFF.

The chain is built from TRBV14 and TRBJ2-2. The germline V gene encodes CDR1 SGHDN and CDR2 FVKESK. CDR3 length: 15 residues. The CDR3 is CASSQIGRDTGELFF. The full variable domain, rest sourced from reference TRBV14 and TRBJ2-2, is EAGVTQFPSHSVIEKGQTVTLRCDPISGHDNLYWYRRVMGKEIKFLLHFVKESKQDESGMPNNRFLAERTGGTYSTLKVQPAELEDSGVYFCASSQIGRDTGELFFGEGSRLTVL.

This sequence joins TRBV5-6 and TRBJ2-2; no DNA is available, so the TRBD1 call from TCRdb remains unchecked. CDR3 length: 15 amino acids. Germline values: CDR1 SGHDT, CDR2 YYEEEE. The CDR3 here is CASSLAGRVTGELFF.

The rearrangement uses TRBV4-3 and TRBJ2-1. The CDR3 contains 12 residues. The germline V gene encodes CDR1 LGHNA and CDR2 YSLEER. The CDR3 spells CASSQGHNEQFF.

CDR3 region: CASSLKGLSTDTQYF. The V and J genes are TRBV7-3 and TRBJ2-3; the TCRdb D gene call, TRBD2, has no DNA to confirm it. CDR1 is SGHTA, CDR2 FQGTGA, per germline. This CDR3 spans 15 amino acids.

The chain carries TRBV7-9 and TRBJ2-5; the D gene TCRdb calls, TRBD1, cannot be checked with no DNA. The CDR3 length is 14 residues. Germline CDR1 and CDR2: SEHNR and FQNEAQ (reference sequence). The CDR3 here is CATASGGADETQYF.

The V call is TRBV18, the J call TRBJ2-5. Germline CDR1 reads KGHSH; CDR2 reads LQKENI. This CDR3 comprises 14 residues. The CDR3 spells CASSPQGAGETQYF. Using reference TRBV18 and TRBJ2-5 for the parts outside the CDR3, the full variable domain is NAGVMQNPRHLVRRRGQEARLRCSPMKGHSHVYWYRQLPEEGLKFMVYLQKENIIDESGMPKERFSAEFPKEGPSILRIQQVVRGDSAAYFCASSPQGAGETQYFGPGTRLLVL.

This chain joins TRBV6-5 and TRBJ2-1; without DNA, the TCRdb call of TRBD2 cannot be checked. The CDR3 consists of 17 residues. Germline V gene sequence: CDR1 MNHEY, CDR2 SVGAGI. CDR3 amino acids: CASSYRLAGGRTNEQFF.

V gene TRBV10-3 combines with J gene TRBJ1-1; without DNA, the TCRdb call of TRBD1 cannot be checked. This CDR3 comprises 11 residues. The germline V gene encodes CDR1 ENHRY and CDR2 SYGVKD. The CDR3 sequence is CAIGGGTEAFF.

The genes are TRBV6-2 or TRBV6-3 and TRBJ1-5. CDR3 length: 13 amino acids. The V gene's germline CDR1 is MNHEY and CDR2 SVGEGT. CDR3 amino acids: CASTGTPNQPQHF.

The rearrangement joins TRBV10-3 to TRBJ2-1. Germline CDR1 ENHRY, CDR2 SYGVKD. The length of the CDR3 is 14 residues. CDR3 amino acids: CAISEGSKRTEQFF.

CDR3 amino acids: CEVRGRVGMNTEAFF. V gene TRBV6-1 combines with J gene TRBJ1-1; TCRdb picks TRBD1, but there is no DNA to check that call. The CDR3 has 15 amino acids. CDR1 and CDR2 (germline): MNHNS, SASEGT.

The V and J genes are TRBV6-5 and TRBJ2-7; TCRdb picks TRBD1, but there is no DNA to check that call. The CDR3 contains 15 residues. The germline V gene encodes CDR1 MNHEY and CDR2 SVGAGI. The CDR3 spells CASSYSGTGLYEQYF.

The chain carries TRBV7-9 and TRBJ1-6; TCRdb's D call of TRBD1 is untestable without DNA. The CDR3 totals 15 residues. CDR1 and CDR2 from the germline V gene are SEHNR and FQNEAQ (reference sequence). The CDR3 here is CASSHGGAPHSPLHF.

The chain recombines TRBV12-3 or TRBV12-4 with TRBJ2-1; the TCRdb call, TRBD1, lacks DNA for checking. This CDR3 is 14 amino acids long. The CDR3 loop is CASILGQGIGEQFF.

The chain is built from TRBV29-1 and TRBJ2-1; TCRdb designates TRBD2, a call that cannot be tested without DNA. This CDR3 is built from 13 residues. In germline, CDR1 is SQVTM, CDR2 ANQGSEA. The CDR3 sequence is CSASGRMLDEQFF.

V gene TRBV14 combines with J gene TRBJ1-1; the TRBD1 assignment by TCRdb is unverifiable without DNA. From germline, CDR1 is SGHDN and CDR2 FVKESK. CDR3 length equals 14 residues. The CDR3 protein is CASSQDRVYTEAFF.

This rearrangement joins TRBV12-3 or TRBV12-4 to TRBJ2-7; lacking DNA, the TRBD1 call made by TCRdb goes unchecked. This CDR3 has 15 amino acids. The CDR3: CASSLVARVSYEQYF.

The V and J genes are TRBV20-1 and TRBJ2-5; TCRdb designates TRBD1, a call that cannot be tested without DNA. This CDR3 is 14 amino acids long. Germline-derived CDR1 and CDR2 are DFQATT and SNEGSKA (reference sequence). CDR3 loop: CSAPIGQVIKTQYF.

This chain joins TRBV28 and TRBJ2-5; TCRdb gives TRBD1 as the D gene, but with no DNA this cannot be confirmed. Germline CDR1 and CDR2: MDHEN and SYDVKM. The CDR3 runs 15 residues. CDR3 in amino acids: CASSRRRSYQETQYF.

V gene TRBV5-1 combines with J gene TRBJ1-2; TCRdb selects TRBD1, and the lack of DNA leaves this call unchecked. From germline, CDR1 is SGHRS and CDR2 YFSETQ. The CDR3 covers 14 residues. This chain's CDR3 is CASSPGGRVYGYTF.

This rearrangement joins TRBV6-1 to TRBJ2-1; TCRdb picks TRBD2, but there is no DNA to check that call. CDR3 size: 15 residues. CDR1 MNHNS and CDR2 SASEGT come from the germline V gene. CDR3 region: CASSETSGSGGEQFF.

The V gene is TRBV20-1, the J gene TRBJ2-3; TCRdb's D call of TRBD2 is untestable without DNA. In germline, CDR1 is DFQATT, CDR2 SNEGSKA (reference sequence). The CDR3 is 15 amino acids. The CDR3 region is CSASWLAGKSDTQYF.

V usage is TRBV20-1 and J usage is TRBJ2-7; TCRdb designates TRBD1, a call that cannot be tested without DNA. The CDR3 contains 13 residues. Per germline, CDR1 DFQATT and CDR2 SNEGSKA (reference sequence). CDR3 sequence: CSARTGTSYEQYF.

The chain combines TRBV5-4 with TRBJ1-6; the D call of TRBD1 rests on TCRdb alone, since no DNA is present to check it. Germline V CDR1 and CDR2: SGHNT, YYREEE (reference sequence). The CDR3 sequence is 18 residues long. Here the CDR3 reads CASSSRDSKGTYNSPLHF.